Presented here are 17 T cell receptor beta chains from one specimen sequenced in a study of cytomegalovirus exposure and HLA in healthy donors. Profiling relied on immunoSEQ multiplex PCR, and the TCRdb table lists in-frame clones only, not all of them. The data contain about 58,000 clones, about 88% of them singletons. The sample was PBMCs. The receptors derive from a man younger than 30 in good health and CMV-seronegative.

The chain's CDR3 is CASSGQNYGYTF. In DNA, the CDR3 is TGTGCCAGCAGTGGCCAGAACTATGGCTACACCTTC. The chain uses TRBV2 and TRBJ1-2; D ambiguous. The CDR3 is made up of 12 amino acids. V dropped 4 bases and J dropped 2 bases, with 5 bases sitting between them. The germline CDR1 and CDR2 sequences are SNHLY and FYNNEI.

The V call is TRBV28, the J call TRBJ2-7; D call uncertain. The CDR3 runs 16 residues. Germline CDR1 reads MDHEN; CDR2 reads SYDVKM. V shed 1 base and J shed 3 bases, with 16 bases lying between them. CDR3 sequence (DNA): TGTGCCAGCAGTTTATCCCCCGGTGTTAGTTTCTACGAGCAGTACTTC. It specifies CASSLSPGVSFYEQYF.

This chain joins TRBV28 and TRBJ2-4; 12 bases are a match to TRBD1. The CDR3 extends over 17 amino acids. The J segment lost 8 bases and the V segment lost 6 bases, leaving 14 bases of the junction unmatched. Germline CDR1 and CDR2: MDHEN and SYDVKM. In DNA, the CDR3 is TGTGCCAGCAGCTCGCCCCCCGGGACAGGGGGCGCGGACATTCAGTACTTC. This codes for CASSSPPGTGGADIQYF.

About this clone: At one boundary the junction diverges from the germline segment, which might be a read error. The rearrangement joins TRBV15 to TRBJ2-6, with D possibly called TRBD1 or TRBD2 (5 bases each). From germline, CDR1 is LNHNV and CDR2 YYDKDF (reference sequence). The CDR3 runs to 13 residues. The CDR3 protein is CAARGAGANVLTF. DNA for the CDR3: TGTGCCGCCAGAGGGGCTGGGGCCAACGTCCTGACTTTC.

The gene calls are TRBV28 and TRBJ1-2; D is unclear. CDR3 length equals 13 residues. V was clipped by 1 base and J by 7 bases, with 10 bases between them. The germline gives CDR1 MDHEN, CDR2 SYDVKM. This CDR3 reads CASSLSGIGGYTF. The CDR3 nucleotides read TGTGCCAGCAGTTTATCGGGAATCGGTGGCTACACCTTC.

The rearrangement links TRBV27 to TRBJ2-1; 9 bases fit TRBD2. Germline V gene data show CDR1 as MNHEY and CDR2 as SMNVEV (reference sequence). This CDR3 contains 16 residues. Trimming took 7 bases from V and 1 from J; bases not matched to a gene: 8. The CDR3 DNA is TGTGCCAGCAACCCAAGTCTAGCGGGGTCCTACAATGAGCAGTTCTTC. Translating it yields CASNPSLAGSYNEQFF.

The rearrangement links TRBV5-4 to TRBJ2-3, with D unclear. V lost 3 bases and J 3 bases, leaving 8 bases between the germline ends. CDR1 is SGHNT and CDR2 is YYREEE in the germline V gene (reference sequence). There are 13 residues in the CDR3. Here the CDR3 DNA reads TGTGCCAGCAGCTACGACATGACAGATACGCAGTATTTT. Its protein product is CASSYDMTDTQYF.

The chain links TRBV10-1 to TRBJ2-1; D perhaps matches TRBD2 (6 bases). Per germline, CDR1 WNHNN and CDR2 SYGVQD (reference sequence). V lost 6 bases, J lost 9 bases, and 33 bases lay in between. This CDR3 has 19 residues. CDR3 loop: CASSPPAGTPGLRVCEQFF. DNA of the CDR3: TGCGCCAGCAGCCCCCCGGCCGGGACTCCGGGACTTAGGGTTTGTGAGCAGTTCTTC.

The chain employs TRBV9 and TRBJ2-1; TRBD1 agrees at 8 bases. The length of the CDR3 is 19 residues. V shed 4 bases and J 4 bases; nucleotides not matched to a gene: 19. Germline V CDR1 and CDR2: SGDLS, YYNGEE. CDR3 amino acids: CASSSGPDRARGGYNEQFF. Here the CDR3 DNA reads TGTGCCAGCAGCTCCGGCCCGGACAGGGCTCGTGGGGGTTACAATGAGCAGTTCTTC.

The gene calls are TRBV12-5 and TRBJ2-3; 9 bases agree with TRBD1. The CDR3 is made up of 16 amino acids. Germline CDR1 LGHNT, CDR2 FRNRAP. The ends lost 6 bases at V and 2 bases at J; junction bases unmatched: 9. CDR3 protein: CASGPGQGALTDTQYF. CDR3 DNA sequence: TGTGCTAGTGGCCCGGGACAGGGAGCGCTCACAGATACGCAGTATTTT.

The chain combines TRBV14 with TRBJ2-7, with 8 bases aligning to TRBD2. This CDR3 has 15 residues. The junction had 6 bases not matched to a gene; V was cut back by 5 bases and J by 0 bases. Germline CDR1 and CDR2: SGHDN and FVKESK. CDR3 nucleotides: TGTGCCAGCAGCTCCCGAGCGGGAGACTCCTACGAGCAGTACTTC. Its translation: CASSSRAGDSYEQYF.

The chain carries TRBV7-7 and TRBJ1-2; a weak D match, TRBD1 (6 bases). Germline V lookup: CDR1 SSHAT, CDR2 FNYEAQ (reference sequence). The CDR3 is made up of 14 amino acids. This chain's CDR3 is CAETSTGLNYGYTF. The CDR3 DNA reads TGTGCGGAGACTTCGACAGGACTTAACTATGGCTACACCTTC. The full variable domain, rest sourced from reference TRBV7-7 and TRBJ1-2, is GAGVSQSPRYKVTKRGQDVTLRCDPISSHATLYWYQQALGQGPEFLTYFNYEAQPDKSGLPSDRFSAERPEGSISTLTIQRTEQRDSAMYRCAETSTGLNYGYTFGSGTRLTVV.

This chain joins TRBV5-8 and TRBJ2-3, with 8 nucleotides matching TRBD2. There are 17 residues in the CDR3. Germline lookup yields CDR1 SGHTS and CDR2 YDEGEE. The V and J ends lost 0 bases and 2 bases, in that order; junction bases with no gene match: 8. The CDR3 coding sequence is TGTGCCAGCAGCTTGGACGGGAGGGCCGGGGACACAGATACGCAGTATTTT. Translating gives CASSLDGRAGDTDTQYF. The complete variable domain, with remaining parts taken from reference TRBV5-8 and TRBJ2-3, reads EAGVTQSPTHLIKTRGQQATLRCSPISGHTSVYWYQQALGLGLQFLLWYDEGEERNRGNFPPRFSGRQFPNYSSELNVNALELEDSALYLCASSLDGRAGDTDTQYFGPGTRLTVL.

The V gene is TRBV4-3, the J gene TRBJ1-2; 11 positions agree with TRBD1. Germline lookup yields CDR1 LGHNA and CDR2 YSLEER. The CDR3 is made up of 15 amino acids. The J segment lost 5 bases and the V segment lost 4 bases, leaving 6 bases of the junction unmatched. The CDR3 bases are TGCGCCAGCAGCCTACAGGGACAGGGGGGGTATGGCTACACCTTC. It yields the protein CASSLQGQGGYGYTF.

The V gene is TRBV13, the J gene TRBJ1-2; weak D call: TRBD1 (6 bases). V lost 3 bases to trimming and J lost 6 bases, with 14 bases between them. The CDR3 runs 14 residues. CDR1 is PRHDT and CDR2 is FYEKMQ in the germline V gene (reference sequence). CDR3 sequence reads: CASSFAGALNGYTF. The CDR3 nucleotides are TGTGCCAGCAGCTTCGCGGGGGCCCTCAATGGCTACACCTTC.

Written as DNA, the CDR3 is TGTGCCAGCAGTTACTCGGCTTCTGCCGATACGCAGTATTTT. This sequence encodes CASSYSASADTQYF. V usage is TRBV6-6 and J usage is TRBJ2-3; D uncertain. The germline CDR1 and CDR2 sequences are MNHNY and SVGAGI (reference sequence). V was trimmed by 0 bases and J by 6 bases, leaving 10 bases between them. The CDR3 runs 14 residues.

The chain is built from TRBV19 and TRBJ1-5, with 7 bases that match TRBD1. J was trimmed by 0 bases and V by 4 bases; bases with no gene match: 3. CDR3 length: 15 residues. The germline V gene has CDR1 LNHDA and CDR2 SQIVND (reference sequence). The CDR3 DNA reads as TGTGCCAGTAGTAGGACAGGTTATAGCAATCAGCCCCAGCATTTT. It translates to CASSRTGYSNQPQHF.